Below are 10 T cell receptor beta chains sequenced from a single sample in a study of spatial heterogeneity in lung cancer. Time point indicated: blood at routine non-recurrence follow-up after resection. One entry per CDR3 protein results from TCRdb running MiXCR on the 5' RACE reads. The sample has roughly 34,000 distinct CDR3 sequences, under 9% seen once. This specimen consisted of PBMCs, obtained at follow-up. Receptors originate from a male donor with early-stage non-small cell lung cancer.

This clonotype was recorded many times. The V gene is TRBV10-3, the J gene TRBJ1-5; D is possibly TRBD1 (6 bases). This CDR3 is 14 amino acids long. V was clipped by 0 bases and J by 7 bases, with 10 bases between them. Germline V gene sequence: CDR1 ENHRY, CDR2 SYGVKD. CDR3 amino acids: CAISESTGRQPQHF. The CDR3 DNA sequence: TGTGCCATCAGTGAGTCGACAGGTCGACAGCCCCAGCATTTT.

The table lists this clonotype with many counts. Here the CDR3 reads CSARDYRALYGYTF. CDR3 bases: TGCAGTGCTAGAGATTACAGGGCCCTCTATGGCTACACCTTC. The V and J genes are TRBV20-1 and TRBJ1-2, with D possibly TRBD1 on 6 matching bases. Germline CDR1 is DFQATT and CDR2 is SNEGSKA (reference sequence). V was clipped by 0 bases and J by 4 bases, with 12 bases between them. This CDR3 is built from 14 residues.

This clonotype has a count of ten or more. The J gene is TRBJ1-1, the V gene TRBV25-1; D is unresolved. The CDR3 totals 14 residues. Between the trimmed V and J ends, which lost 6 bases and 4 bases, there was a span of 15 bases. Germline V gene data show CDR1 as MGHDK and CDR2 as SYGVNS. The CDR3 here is CASRSVLNRTEAFF. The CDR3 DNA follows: TGTGCCAGCAGATCAGTATTAAACCGCACTGAAGCTTTCTTT.

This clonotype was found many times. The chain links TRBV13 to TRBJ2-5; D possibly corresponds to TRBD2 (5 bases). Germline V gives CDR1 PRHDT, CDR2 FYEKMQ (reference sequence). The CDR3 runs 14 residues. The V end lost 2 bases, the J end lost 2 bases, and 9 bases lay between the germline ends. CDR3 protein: CASSLRAEQETQYF. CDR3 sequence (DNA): TGTGCCAGCAGCTTAAGAGCGGAACAAGAGACCCAGTACTTC.

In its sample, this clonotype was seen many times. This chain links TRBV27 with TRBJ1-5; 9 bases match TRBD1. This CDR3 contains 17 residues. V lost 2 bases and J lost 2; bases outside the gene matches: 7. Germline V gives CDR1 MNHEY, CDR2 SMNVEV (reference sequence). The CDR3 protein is CASSLRWTGVRNQPQHF. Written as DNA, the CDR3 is TGTGCCAGCAGTTTACGGTGGACAGGGGTGCGCAATCAGCCCCAGCATTTT.

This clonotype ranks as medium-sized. CDR3 in DNA: TGTGCCTGGAGTAGAGTGGGAGGCACTGAAGCTTTCTTT. Protein: CAWSRVGGTEAFF. The J gene is TRBJ1-1, the V gene TRBV30; D is undetermined. Trimming removed 2 bases at V and 4 bases at J, with 11 bases between. The germline V gene encodes CDR1 GTSNPN and CDR2 SVGIG (reference sequence). CDR3 length: 13 residues.

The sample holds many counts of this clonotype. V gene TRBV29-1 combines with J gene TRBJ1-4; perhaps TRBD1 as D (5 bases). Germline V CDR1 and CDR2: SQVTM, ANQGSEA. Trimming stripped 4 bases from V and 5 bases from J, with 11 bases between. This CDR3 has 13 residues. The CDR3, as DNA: TGCAGCGTTGCCCGGGGCGGCAATGAAAAACTGTTTTTT. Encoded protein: CSVARGGNEKLFF.

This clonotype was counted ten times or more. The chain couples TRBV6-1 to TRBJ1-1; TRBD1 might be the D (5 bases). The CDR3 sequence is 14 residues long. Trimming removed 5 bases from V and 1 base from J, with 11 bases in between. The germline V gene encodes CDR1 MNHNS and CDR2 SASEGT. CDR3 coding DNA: TGTGCCAGCAGTACAGGTTTAGCGAACACTGAAGCTTTCTTT. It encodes CASSTGLANTEAFF.

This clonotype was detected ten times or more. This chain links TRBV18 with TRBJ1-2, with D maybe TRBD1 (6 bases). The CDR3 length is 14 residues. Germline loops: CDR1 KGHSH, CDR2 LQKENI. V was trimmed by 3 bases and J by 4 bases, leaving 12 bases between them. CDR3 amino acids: CASSPPDRVYGYTF. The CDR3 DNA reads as TGTGCCAGCTCACCGCCGGACAGAGTCTATGGCTACACCTTC.

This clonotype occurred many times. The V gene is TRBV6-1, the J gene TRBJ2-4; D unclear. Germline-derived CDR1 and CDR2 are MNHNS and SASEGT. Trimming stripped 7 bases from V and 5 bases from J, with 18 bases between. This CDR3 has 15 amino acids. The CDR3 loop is CASNIRNQPQNIQYF. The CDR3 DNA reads TGTGCCAGCAACATCCGGAATCAGCCCCAAAACATTCAGTACTTC.